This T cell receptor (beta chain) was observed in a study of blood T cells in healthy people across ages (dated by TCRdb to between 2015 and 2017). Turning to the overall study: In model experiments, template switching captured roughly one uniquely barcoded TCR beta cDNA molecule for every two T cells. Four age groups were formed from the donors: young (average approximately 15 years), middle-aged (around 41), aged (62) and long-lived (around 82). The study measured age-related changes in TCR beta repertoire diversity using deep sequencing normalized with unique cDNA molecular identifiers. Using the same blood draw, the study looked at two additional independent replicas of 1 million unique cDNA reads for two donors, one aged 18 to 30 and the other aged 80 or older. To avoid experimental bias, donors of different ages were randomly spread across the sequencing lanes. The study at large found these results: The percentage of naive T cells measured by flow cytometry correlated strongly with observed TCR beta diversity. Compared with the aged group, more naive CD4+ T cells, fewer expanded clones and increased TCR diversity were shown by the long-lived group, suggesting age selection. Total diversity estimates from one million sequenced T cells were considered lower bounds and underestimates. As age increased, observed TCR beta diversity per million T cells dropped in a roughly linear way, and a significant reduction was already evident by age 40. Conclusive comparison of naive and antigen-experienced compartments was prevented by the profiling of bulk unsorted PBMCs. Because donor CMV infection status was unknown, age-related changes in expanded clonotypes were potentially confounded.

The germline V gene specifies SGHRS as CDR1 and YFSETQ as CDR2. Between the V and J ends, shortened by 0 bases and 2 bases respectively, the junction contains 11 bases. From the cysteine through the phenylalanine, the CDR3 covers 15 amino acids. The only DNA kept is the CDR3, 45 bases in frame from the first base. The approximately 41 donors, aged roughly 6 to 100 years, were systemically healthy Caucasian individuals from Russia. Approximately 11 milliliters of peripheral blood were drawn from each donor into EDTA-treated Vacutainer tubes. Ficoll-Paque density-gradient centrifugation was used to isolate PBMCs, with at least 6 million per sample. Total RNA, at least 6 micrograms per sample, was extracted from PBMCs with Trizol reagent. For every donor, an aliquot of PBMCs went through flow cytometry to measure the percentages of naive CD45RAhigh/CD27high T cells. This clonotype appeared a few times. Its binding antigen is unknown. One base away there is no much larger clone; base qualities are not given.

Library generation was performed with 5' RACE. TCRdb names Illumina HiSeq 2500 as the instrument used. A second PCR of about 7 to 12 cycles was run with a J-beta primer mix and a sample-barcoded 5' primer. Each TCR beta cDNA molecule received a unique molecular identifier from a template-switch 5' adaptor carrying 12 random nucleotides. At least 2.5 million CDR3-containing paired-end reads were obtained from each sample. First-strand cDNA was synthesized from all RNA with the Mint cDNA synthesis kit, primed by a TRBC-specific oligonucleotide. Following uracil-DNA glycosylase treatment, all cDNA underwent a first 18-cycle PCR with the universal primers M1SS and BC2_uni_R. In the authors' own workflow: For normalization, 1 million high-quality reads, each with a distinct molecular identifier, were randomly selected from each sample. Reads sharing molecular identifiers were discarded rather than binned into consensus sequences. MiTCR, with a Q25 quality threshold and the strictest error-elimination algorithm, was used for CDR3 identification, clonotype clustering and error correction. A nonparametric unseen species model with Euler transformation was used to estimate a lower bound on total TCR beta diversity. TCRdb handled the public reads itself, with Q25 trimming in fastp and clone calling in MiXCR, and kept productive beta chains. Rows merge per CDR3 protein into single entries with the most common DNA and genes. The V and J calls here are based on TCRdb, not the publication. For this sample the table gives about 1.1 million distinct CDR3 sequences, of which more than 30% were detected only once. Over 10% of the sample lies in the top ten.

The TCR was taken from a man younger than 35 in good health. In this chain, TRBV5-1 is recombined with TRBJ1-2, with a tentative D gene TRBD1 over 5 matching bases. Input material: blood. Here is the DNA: TGCGCCAGCAGCTTGGCCCCGACAGACAACTATGGCTACACCTTC. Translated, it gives CASSLAPTDNYGYTF.